This TCR beta chain was identified during a study of blood T cell repertoires in COVID-19. CDR1 is SGHAT and CDR2 is FQNNGV in the germline V gene. V shed 1 base and J shed 0 bases, with 7 bases lying between them. CDR3 length: 14 amino acids. In the authors' methods: How many nucleated cells were present was estimated from reference gene primer amplification. Libraries were prepared by immunoSEQ multiplex PCR; TCRdb keeps only in-frame clonotypes and omits some of them. V and J calls and clone size are copied from that table; D and trimming were computed from the DNA. In the table there are under 100,000 clones, 92% of which are singletons.

The J gene is TRBJ2-7, the V gene TRBV11-2; D call uncertain. The sequencing sample was made of peripheral blood. The clonotype was recovered from a woman aged 60 to 75 with active COVID-19. CDR3 in DNA: TGTGCCAGCAGCTTAGTACGGTACTCCTACGAGCAGTACTTC. This encodes CASSLVRYSYEQYF.